The 30 T cell receptor beta chains below were found in one sample sequenced in a study of monozygotic twins with inflammatory bowel disease. For each CDR3 protein, TCRdb gives one entry from its re-call of the 5' RACE reads, without DNA. The sample totals a few hundred thousand distinct CDR3 sequences. Sequenced: blood. These receptors were obtained from a human donor with ulcerative colitis or Crohn's disease, or a healthy co-twin of an affected twin (not recorded which).

The V call is TRBV3-1, the J call TRBJ2-1. CDR1 and CDR2 from the germline V gene are LGHDT and YNNKEL (reference sequence). This CDR3 has 13 amino acids. The CDR3 region is CASSPDLSNEQFF.

This chain connects TRBV4-1 to TRBJ2-7; TCRdb's D call, TRBD2, is unchecked because there is no DNA. Germline V gene sequence: CDR1 MGHRA, CDR2 YSYEKL. The CDR3 has 13 amino acids. The CDR3 region is CASSPAAGYEQYF.

The chain links TRBV4-3 to TRBJ2-1; TCRdb's assignment of TRBD1 cannot be checked, as there is no DNA. CDR3 size: 16 residues. CDR1 is LGHNA and CDR2 is YSLEER in the germline V gene. The CDR3 sequence is CASSQDRAAPLNEQFF.

The J gene is TRBJ1-1, the V gene TRBV6-5; TCRdb indicates TRBD1, and absent DNA this call remains unverified. Germline V gene lookup returns CDR1 MNHEY and CDR2 SVGAGI. The CDR3 covers 16 residues. CDR3 region: CASSYSRQGLNTEAFF.

The chain uses TRBV5-6 and TRBJ1-3; as DNA is missing, the TRBD1 call by TCRdb cannot be tested. Germline V gene sequence: CDR1 SGHDT, CDR2 YYEEEE. This CDR3 comprises 15 residues. CDR3 sequence: CASSPVSGVGNTIYF.

The chain employs TRBV10-2 and TRBJ1-1. Germline V gene lookup returns CDR1 WSHSY and CDR2 SAAADI. The CDR3 totals 14 residues. CDR3 region: CASSESGWKTEAFF.

This chain joins TRBV7-8 and TRBJ2-3; TCRdb reports TRBD2, a call that lacks DNA to check it against. This CDR3 has 17 amino acids. Germline lookup yields CDR1 SGHVS and CDR2 FQNEAQ. The CDR3 region is CASSLLGLAGVVNTQYF. The variable domain in full, with the rest retrieved from reference TRBV7-8 and TRBJ2-3, is GAGVSQSPRYKVAKRGQDVALRCDPISGHVSLFWYQQALGQGPEFLTYFQNEAQLDKSGLPSDRFFAERPEGSVSTLKIQRTQQEDSAVYLCASSLLGLAGVVNTQYFGPGTRLTVL.

The chain's CDR3 is CAIRATGGTDTQYF. The chain links TRBV10-3 to TRBJ2-3; TCRdb lists TRBD2, though no DNA is available to test this call. The germline CDR1 and CDR2 sequences are ENHRY and SYGVKD. This CDR3 has 14 amino acids.

The chain links TRBV5-1 to TRBJ2-1. The germline CDR1 and CDR2 sequences are SGHRS and YFSETQ. The CDR3 is 16 amino acids. CDR3 amino acids: CASSLQATNSYNEQFF.

J is TRBJ1-2 and V is TRBV5-5. The CDR3 contains 16 residues. The germline V gene has CDR1 SGHKS and CDR2 YYEKEE (reference sequence). The CDR3 protein is CASSLHQLDVWDGYTF. Together with reference TRBV5-5 and TRBJ1-2, the CDR3 gives the full variable domain: DAGVTQSPTHLIKTRGQQVTLRCSPISGHKSVSWYQQVLGQGPQFIFQYYEKEERGRGNFPDRFSARQFPNYSSELNVNALLLGDSALYLCASSLHQLDVWDGYTFGSGTRLTVV.

The rearrangement links TRBV5-1 to TRBJ2-7; TCRdb's D call of TRBD1 is untestable without DNA. Germline V CDR1 and CDR2: SGHRS, YFSETQ. This CDR3 region has 16 residues. CDR3 loop: CASSGPGQGFSYEQYF. Variable domain in full (rest from reference TRBV5-1 and TRBJ2-7): KAGVTQTPRYLIKTRGQQVTLSCSPISGHRSVSWYQQTPGQGLQFLFEYFSETQRNKGNFPGRFSGRQFSNSRSEMNVSTLELGDSALYLCASSGPGQGFSYEQYFGPGTRLTVT.

CDR3 amino acids: CASSVSSGEKLFF. The chain carries TRBV9 and TRBJ1-4. Germline V lookup: CDR1 SGDLS, CDR2 YYNGEE. The CDR3 contains 13 residues.

The chain links TRBV5-6 to TRBJ2-7; checking the TCRdb D call of TRBD1 is not possible without DNA. The CDR3 covers 13 residues. Germline V lookup: CDR1 SGHDT, CDR2 YYEEEE. This CDR3 reads CASSLYGGYEQYF.

This rearrangement joins TRBV29-1 to TRBJ2-3. Germline lookup yields CDR1 SQVTM and CDR2 ANQGSEA. The CDR3 loop spans 14 amino acids. This chain's CDR3 is CSVENGAGTDTQYF.

The chain links TRBV6-5 to TRBJ2-6. Germline V lookup: CDR1 MNHEY, CDR2 SVGAGI. The CDR3 sequence is 14 residues long. The CDR3 loop is CASSLVAGANVLTF.

The CDR3 loop is CASSLDAPGRTGSYNEQYF. The V gene is TRBV11-2, the J gene TRBJ2-7; with no DNA, the TCRdb D assignment of TRBD1 cannot be verified. Germline values: CDR1 SGHAT, CDR2 FQNNGV. CDR3 size: 19 residues.

This chain uses TRBV7-9 with TRBJ2-3. This CDR3 spans 14 amino acids. Germline V lookup: CDR1 SEHNR, CDR2 FQNEAQ (reference sequence). CDR3 sequence reads: CASSLAHSTDTQYF.

The chain carries TRBV20-1 and TRBJ2-1. CDR3 size: 14 residues. Germline V gene data show CDR1 as DFQATT and CDR2 as SNEGSKA (reference sequence). The CDR3 protein is CSARGPAAYNEQFF.

V usage is TRBV30 and J usage is TRBJ1-1; TCRdb's D gene call, TRBD1, goes unchecked for lack of DNA. The CDR3 covers 13 residues. Germline V gene data show CDR1 as GTSNPN and CDR2 as SVGIG (reference sequence). CDR3 sequence reads: CAWNRDMNTEAFF.

V is TRBV21-1 and J is TRBJ2-7. TRBV21-1 is classified as a pseudogene. The CDR3 covers 12 residues. The CDR3 loop is CASSKADREQYF.

The gene calls are TRBV5-5 and TRBJ1-5. The CDR3 is 13 amino acids. CDR1 and CDR2 from the germline V gene are SGHKS and YYEKEE (reference sequence). The CDR3 sequence is CASSLGFNQPQHF.

V gene TRBV3-1 combines with J gene TRBJ1-1; the D call from TCRdb, TRBD1, cannot be confirmed without DNA. The CDR3 totals 13 residues. CDR1 and CDR2 from the germline V gene are LGHDT and YNNKEL (reference sequence). The CDR3 loop is CASTSTGFLEAFF.

The rearrangement links TRBV30 to TRBJ2-7; TCRdb gives TRBD1 as the D gene, but with no DNA this cannot be confirmed. The germline V gene encodes CDR1 GTSNPN and CDR2 SVGIG (reference sequence). This CDR3 is built from 15 residues. The CDR3 is CAWSPRDRMAYEQYF.

The V call is TRBV5-1, the J call TRBJ2-2. Germline V gene lookup returns CDR1 SGHRS and CDR2 YFSETQ. The CDR3 length is 13 residues. This CDR3 is CASASGNTGELFF.

The chain employs TRBV3-1 and TRBJ1-2; TCRdb lists TRBD1, though no DNA is available to test this call. Germline V lookup: CDR1 LGHDT, CDR2 YNNKEL (reference sequence). The CDR3 is made up of 14 amino acids. The CDR3 loop reads CASSTPGSNYGYTF.

This chain links TRBV7-2 with TRBJ2-6; TCRdb calls TRBD1, which cannot be checked without DNA. CDR3 size: 17 residues. The germline gives CDR1 SGHTA, CDR2 FQGNSA. The CDR3 loop reads CASSLRALPSRANVLTF.

V usage is TRBV9 and J usage is TRBJ2-2; TCRdb picks TRBD1, but there is no DNA to check that call. CDR1 is SGDLS and CDR2 is YYNGEE in the germline V gene. This CDR3 region has 15 residues. This CDR3 reads CASSVKGANTGELFF.

The chain carries TRBV7-9 and TRBJ2-5; TCRdb indicates TRBD2, and absent DNA this call remains unverified. The CDR3 is 17 residues long. Germline V CDR1 and CDR2: SEHNR, FQNEAQ (reference sequence). The CDR3 protein is CASSFGVERGRQETQYF.

The CDR3 is CASSREKQGSGANVLTF. This chain uses TRBV5-4 with TRBJ2-6. CDR3 length: 17 residues. CDR1 and CDR2 (germline): SGHNT, YYREEE (reference sequence).

The chain carries TRBV4-1 and TRBJ2-4; TCRdb selects TRBD1, and the lack of DNA leaves this call unchecked. Per the germline V gene, CDR1 is MGHRA and CDR2 is YSYEKL. The CDR3 length is 15 residues. The CDR3 loop is CASSQQGAAKNIQYF.